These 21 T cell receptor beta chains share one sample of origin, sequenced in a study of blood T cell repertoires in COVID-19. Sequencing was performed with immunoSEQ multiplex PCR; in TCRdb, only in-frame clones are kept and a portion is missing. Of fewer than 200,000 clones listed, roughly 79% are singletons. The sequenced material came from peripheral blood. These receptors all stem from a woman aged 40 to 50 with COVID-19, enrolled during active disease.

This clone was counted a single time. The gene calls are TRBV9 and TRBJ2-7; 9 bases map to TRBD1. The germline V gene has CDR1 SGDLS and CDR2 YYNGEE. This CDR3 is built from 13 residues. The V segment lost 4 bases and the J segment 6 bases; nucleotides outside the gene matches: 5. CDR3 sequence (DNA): TGTGCCAGCAGCCCCGGGACAGGGCCCGAGCAGTACTTC. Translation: CASSPGTGPEQYF.

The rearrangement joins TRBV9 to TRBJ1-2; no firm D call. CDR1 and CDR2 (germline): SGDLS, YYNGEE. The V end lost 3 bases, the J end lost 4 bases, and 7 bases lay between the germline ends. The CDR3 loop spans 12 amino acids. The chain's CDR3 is CASSAEGYGYTF. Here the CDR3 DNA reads TGTGCCAGCAGCGCCGAGGGCTATGGCTACACCTTC.

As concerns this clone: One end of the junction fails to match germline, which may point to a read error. The CDR3 spells CASSQGLAPYNEQFF. The CDR3 coding sequence is TGTGCTAGCAGTCAGGGACTAGCGCCCTACAATGAGCAGTTCTTC. V gene TRBV7-7 combines with J gene TRBJ2-1, with 10 bases matching TRBD2. The CDR3 has 15 amino acids. CDR1 is SSHAT, CDR2 FNYEAQ, per germline (reference sequence).

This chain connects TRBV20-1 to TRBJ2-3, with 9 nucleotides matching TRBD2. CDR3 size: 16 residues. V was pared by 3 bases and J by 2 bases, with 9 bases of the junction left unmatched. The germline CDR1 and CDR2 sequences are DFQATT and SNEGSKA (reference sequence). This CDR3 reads CSASPWTSADTDTQYF. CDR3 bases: TGCAGTGCTAGTCCCTGGACTAGCGCCGACACAGATACGCAGTATTTT.

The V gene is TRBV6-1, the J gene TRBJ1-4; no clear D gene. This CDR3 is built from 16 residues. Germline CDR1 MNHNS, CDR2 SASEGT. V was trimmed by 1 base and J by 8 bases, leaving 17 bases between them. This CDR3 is CASSEVSASLGEKLFF. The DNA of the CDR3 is TGTGCCAGCAGTGAAGTCTCGGCCTCTTTGGGCGAAAAACTGTTTTTT.

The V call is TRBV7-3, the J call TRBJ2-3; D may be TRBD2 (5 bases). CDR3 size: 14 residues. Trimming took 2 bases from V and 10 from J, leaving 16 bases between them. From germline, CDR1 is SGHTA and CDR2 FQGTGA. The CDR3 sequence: CASSLRGAHEAQYF. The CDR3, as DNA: TGTGCCAGCAGCTTACGGGGTGCTCACGAGGCGCAGTATTTT.

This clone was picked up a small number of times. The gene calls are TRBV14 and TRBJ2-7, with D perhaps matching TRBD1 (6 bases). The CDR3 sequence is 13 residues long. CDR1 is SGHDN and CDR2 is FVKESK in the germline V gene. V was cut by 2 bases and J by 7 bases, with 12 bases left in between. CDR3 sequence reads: CASSQTGIWEQYF. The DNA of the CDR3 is TGTGCCAGCAGCCAAACAGGGATCTGGGAGCAGTACTTC.

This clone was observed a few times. The CDR3 DNA sequence: TGTGCCAGCAGCTCACTGCGACAGGGTGTTGACTACGAGCAGTACTTC. Residues: CASSSLRQGVDYEQYF. The chain uses TRBV7-3 and TRBJ2-7, with 7 positions matching TRBD1. The CDR3 spans 16 residues. Germline CDR1 is SGHTA and CDR2 is FQGTGA. V lost 4 bases and J lost 3; bases outside the gene matches: 12.

CDR3 region: CASRLLPPGLAGSGELFF. The CDR3 region has the DNA TGTGCCAGCAGACTCTTGCCCCCGGGACTAGCGGGATCCGGGGAGCTGTTTTTT. This rearrangement joins TRBV27 to TRBJ2-2, with 13 nucleotides matching TRBD2. CDR3 length: 18 residues. The junction had 13 bases not matched to a gene; V was cut back by 6 bases and J by 6 bases. Germline lookup yields CDR1 MNHEY and CDR2 SMNVEV (reference sequence).

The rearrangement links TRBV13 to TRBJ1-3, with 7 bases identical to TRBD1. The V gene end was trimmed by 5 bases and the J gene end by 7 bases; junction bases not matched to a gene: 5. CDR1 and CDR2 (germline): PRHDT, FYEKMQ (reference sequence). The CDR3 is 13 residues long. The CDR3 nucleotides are TGTGCCAGCAGCCCGCAGACAGGGAACACCATATATTTT. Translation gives CASSPQTGNTIYF.

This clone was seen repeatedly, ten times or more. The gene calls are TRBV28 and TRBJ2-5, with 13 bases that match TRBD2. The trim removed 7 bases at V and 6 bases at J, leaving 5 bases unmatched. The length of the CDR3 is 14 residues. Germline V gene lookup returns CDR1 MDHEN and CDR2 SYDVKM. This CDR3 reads CASTTSGRRQTQYF. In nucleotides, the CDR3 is TGTGCCAGCACGACTAGCGGGAGGCGGCAGACCCAGTACTTC. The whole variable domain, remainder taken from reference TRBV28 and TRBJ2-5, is DVKVTQSSRYLVKRTGEKVFLECVQDMDHENMFWYRQDPGLGLRLIYFSYDVKMKEKGDIPEGYSVSREKKERFSLILESASTNQTSMYLCASTTSGRRQTQYFGPGTRLLVL.

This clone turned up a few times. This chain's CDR3 is CASSSYYFKRGGSTDTQYF. CDR3 DNA: TGTGCCAGCAGCTCATACTACTTTAAGCGGGGGGGAAGCACAGATACGCAGTATTTT. The J gene is TRBJ2-3, the V gene TRBV7-4; 10 positions agree with TRBD2. The trim removed 4 bases at V and 0 bases at J, leaving 13 bases unmatched. The CDR3 sequence is 19 residues long. Germline CDR1 and CDR2: SGHVT and SQSDAQ.

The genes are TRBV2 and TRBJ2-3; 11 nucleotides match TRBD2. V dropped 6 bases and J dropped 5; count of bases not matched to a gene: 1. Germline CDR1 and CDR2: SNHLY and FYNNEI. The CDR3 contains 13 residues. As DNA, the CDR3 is TGTGCCAGCAGGGGACTAGCGGTAGATACGCAGTATTTT. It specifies CASRGLAVDTQYF.

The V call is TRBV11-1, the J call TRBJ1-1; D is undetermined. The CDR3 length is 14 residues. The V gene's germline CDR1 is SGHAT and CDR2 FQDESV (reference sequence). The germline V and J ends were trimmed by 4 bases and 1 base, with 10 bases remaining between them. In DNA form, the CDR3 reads TGTGCCAGCAGCTCCCGGCCAGGGAACACTGAAGCTTTCTTT. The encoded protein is CASSSRPGNTEAFF.

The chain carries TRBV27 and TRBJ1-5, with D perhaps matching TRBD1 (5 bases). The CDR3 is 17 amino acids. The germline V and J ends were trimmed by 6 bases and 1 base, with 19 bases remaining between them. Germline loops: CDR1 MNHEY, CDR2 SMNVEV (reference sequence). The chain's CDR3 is CASSPLVGRRSNQPQHF. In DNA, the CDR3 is TGTGCCAGCAGCCCCCTGGTGGGGCGGAGAAGCAATCAGCCCCAGCATTTT.

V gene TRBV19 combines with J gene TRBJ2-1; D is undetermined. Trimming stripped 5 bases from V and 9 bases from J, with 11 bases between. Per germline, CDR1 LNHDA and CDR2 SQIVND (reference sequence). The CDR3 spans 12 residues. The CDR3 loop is CASSHTITEQFF. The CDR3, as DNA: TGTGCCAGTAGTCATACTATTACTGAGCAGTTCTTC.

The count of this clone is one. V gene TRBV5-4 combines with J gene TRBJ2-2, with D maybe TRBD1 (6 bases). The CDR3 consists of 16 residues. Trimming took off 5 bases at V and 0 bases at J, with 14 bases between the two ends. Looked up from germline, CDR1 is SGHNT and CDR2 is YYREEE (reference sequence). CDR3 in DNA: TGTGCCAGCAGGGGGGCAGAAATTGCGAACACCGGGGAGCTGTTTTTT. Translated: CASRGAEIANTGELFF.

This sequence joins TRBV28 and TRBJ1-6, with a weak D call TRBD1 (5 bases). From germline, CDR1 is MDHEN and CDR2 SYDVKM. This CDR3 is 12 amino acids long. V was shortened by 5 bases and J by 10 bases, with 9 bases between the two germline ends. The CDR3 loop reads CASSGGRSPLHF. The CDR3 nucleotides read TGTGCCAGCAGTGGGGGGAGGTCACCCCTCCACTTT. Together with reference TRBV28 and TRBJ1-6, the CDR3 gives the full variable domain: DVKVTQSSRYLVKRTGEKVFLECVQDMDHENMFWYRQDPGLGLRLIYFSYDVKMKEKGDIPEGYSVSREKKERFSLILESASTNQTSMYLCASSGGRSPLHFGNGTRLTVT.

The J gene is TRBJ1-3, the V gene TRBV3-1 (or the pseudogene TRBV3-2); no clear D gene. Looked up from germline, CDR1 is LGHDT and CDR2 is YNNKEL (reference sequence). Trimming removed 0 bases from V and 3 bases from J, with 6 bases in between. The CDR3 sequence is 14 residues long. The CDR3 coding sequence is TGTGCCAGCAGCCAAGATTTTCGTGGAAACACCATATATTTT. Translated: CASSQDFRGNTIYF.

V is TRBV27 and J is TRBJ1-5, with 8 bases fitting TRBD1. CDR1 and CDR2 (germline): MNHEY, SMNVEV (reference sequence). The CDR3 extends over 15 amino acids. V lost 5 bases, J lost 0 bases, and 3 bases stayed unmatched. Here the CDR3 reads CASSNTGGSNQPQHF. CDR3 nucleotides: TGTGCCAGCAGTAATACAGGGGGTAGCAATCAGCCCCAGCATTTT.

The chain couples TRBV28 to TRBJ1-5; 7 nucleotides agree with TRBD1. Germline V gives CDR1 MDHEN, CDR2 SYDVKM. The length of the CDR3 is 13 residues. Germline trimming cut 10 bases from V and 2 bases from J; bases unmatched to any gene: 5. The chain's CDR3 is CAIKTGGNQPQHF. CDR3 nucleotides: TGTGCCATCAAAACAGGGGGCAATCAGCCCCAGCATTTT.